The 28 T cell receptor beta chains listed next were all sequenced from one sample in a study of PD-1 blockade in classical Hodgkin lymphoma. Profiled with immunoSEQ multiplex PCR; TCRdb holds only in-frame clones, not every one. Of 2,100 or so clones in the sample, around 85% are singletons; the top ten hold about 23%. Relapses following autologous stem cell transplantation were seen in all patients, with brentuximab vedotin exposure varying. Material: peripheral blood mononuclear cells (PBMCs), obtained at baseline. The source is a human donor with classical Hodgkin lymphoma.

The V call is TRBV6-5, the J call TRBJ1-2; TRBD1 matches at 7 bases. The CDR3 totals 13 residues. Unmatched junction bases numbered 7, after V lost 4 bases and J lost 8 bases. Looked up from germline, CDR1 is MNHEY and CDR2 is SVGAGI. CDR3 in DNA: TGTGCCAGCAGTTTTCCGGGACAGAACGGCTACACCTTC. This codes for CASSFPGQNGYTF.

V and J are TRBV19 and TRBJ1-5; D is possibly TRBD1 (5 bases). Trimming stripped 1 base from V and 0 bases from J, with 13 bases between. Germline assignment: CDR1 LNHDA and CDR2 SQIVND (reference sequence). This CDR3 contains 17 residues. The CDR3 sequence: CASSIGRTRYSNQPQHF. The CDR3 DNA reads TGTGCCAGTAGTATAGGCCGGACAAGATATAGCAATCAGCCCCAGCATTTT.

The chain employs TRBV29-1 and TRBJ2-3; D could derive from TRBD1 or TRBD2 (5 bases each). The length of the CDR3 is 15 residues. V gave up 3 bases and J gave up 2 bases, with 15 bases separating them. The V gene's germline CDR1 is SQVTM and CDR2 ANQGSEA. The CDR3 nucleotides are TGCAGCGTTGACGGGGCACCATCACACACAGATACGCAGTATTTT. It encodes CSVDGAPSHTDTQYF.

V and J are TRBV6-1 and TRBJ1-3; 9 positions agree with TRBD1. The trim removed 3 bases at V and 1 base at J, leaving 10 bases unmatched. The CDR3 sequence is 18 residues long. Germline-derived CDR1 and CDR2 are MNHNS and SASEGT. This chain's CDR3 is CASSDYEGQGSSGNTIYF. CDR3 nucleotides: TGTGCCAGCAGTGACTATGAGGGACAGGGATCATCTGGAAACACCATATATTTT.

This clone has more than one count but fewer than ten. This chain connects TRBV5-3 to TRBJ1-5, with D perhaps TRBD1 (6 bases). TRBV5-3 is marked as an open reading frame, function uncertain. This CDR3 has 17 amino acids. V lost 0 bases and J 5 bases, leaving 18 bases between the germline ends. The CDR3 DNA is TGTGCCAGAAGCTTGGCGTCTGGGACACGGCTCCATCAGCCCCAGCATTTT. Translating it yields CARSLASGTRLHQPQHF.

The CDR3 region is CASSTLGTPNIQYF. The DNA of the CDR3 is TGTGCCAGCAGCACCCTCGGGACTCCCAACATTCAGTACTTC. J is TRBJ2-4 and V is TRBV21-1; the table's D call of TRBD2 was not tested on the DNA. TRBV21-1 is assigned pseudogene status. The CDR3 is 14 residues long.

The chain links TRBV21-1 to TRBJ1-1. TRBV21-1 is a known pseudogene. The CDR3 runs 19 residues. DNA of the CDR3: TGTGCCAGCAGCAAAAACCGCCTTGGTTGGACGATTGTCGGCACTGAAGCTTTCTTT. This sequence encodes CASSKNRLGWTIVGTEAFF.

The chain carries TRBV4-3 and TRBJ2-7; 12 nucleotides line up with TRBD2. After removal of 1 base from V and 7 bases from J, the junction contained 8 bases not matched to a gene. CDR1 and CDR2 (germline): LGHNA, YSLEER. The CDR3 is 16 residues long. CDR3 bases: TGCGCCAGCAGCCAAGTGCTAGCGGGGGGGTTGGGAGAGCAGTACTTC. Translating it yields CASSQVLAGGLGEQYF.

The chain recombines TRBV29-1 with TRBJ2-7; D is possibly TRBD1 or TRBD2 (5 bases each). The CDR3 covers 13 residues. V lost 4 bases, J lost 2 bases, and 12 bases lay in between. Germline V gene lookup returns CDR1 SQVTM and CDR2 ANQGSEA. CDR3 amino acids: CSVVIWGTYEQYF. Here the CDR3 DNA reads TGCAGCGTTGTTATTTGGGGGACCTACGAGCAGTACTTC.

This clone was picked up one time. Other nucleotide sequences from this sample produce the same CDR3. V usage is TRBV19 and J usage is TRBJ2-5, with D possibly matching TRBD1 (5 bases). Trimming removed 5 bases from V and 5 bases from J, with 12 bases in between. This CDR3 has 13 residues. The germline gives CDR1 LNHDA, CDR2 SQIVND (reference sequence). The CDR3 DNA sequence: TGTGCCAGTAGTGACCAGGGCTTCGAGACCCAGTACTTC. Its translation is CASSDQGFETQYF.

The CDR3 DNA follows: TGTGCCAGCAACGAACAGGGGGGATCCTACGAGCAGTACTTC. Amino acids: CASNEQGGSYEQYF. The gene calls are TRBV6-6 and TRBJ2-7; 8 bases are a match to TRBD1. Germline lookup yields CDR1 MNHNY and CDR2 SVGAGI (reference sequence). The CDR3 totals 14 residues. Trimming at V came to 7 bases and at J to 1 base, leaving 6 bases not matched to a gene.

The chain is built from TRBV4-3 and TRBJ2-1, with 7 bases identical to TRBD1. V lost 3 bases and J lost 4; bases outside the gene matches: 6. The CDR3 is made up of 15 amino acids. Per the germline V gene, CDR1 is LGHNA and CDR2 is YSLEER. CDR3 residues: CASSHQGEGYNEQFF. Here the CDR3 DNA reads TGCGCCAGCAGCCACCAGGGGGAAGGGTACAATGAGCAGTTCTTC.

The chain has TRBV7-6 and TRBJ1-4, with no clear D. This CDR3 has 15 amino acids. The V end lost 4 bases, the J end lost 5 bases, and 14 bases lay between the germline ends. The germline V gene has CDR1 SGHVS and CDR2 FNYEAQ. CDR3 region: CASSSEVGRNEKLFF. The CDR3 coding sequence is TGTGCCAGCAGCTCGGAGGTTGGACGGAATGAAAAACTGTTTTTT.

This chain links TRBV18 with TRBJ2-1; 7 bases align to TRBD1. Germline V gene lookup returns CDR1 KGHSH and CDR2 LQKENI. This CDR3 spans 14 amino acids. With V trimmed by 2 bases and J by 5 bases, 3 bases remained unmatched. The CDR3 coding sequence is TGTGCCAGCTCACCAAGGGACAGCGACAATGAGCAGTTCTTC. It specifies CASSPRDSDNEQFF.

The CDR3 DNA reads as TGTGCCAGCGGGAGAGGTAGCAATGAGCAGTTCTTC. Protein: CASGRGSNEQFF. The chain joins TRBV11-3 to TRBJ2-1; D perhaps matches TRBD2 (5 bases). Looked up from germline, CDR1 is SGHNT and CDR2 is YENEEA. This CDR3 region has 12 residues. Deletions cut 8 bases from V and 6 bases from J, with 11 bases between.

The chain recombines TRBV11-3 with TRBJ1-2; TRBD1 might be the D (6 bases). This CDR3 region has 15 residues. Trimming removed 0 bases from V and 2 bases from J, with 10 bases in between. Germline loops: CDR1 SGHNT, CDR2 YENEEA. DNA for the CDR3: TGTGCCAGCAGCTTAGAACGGGACAAAAACTATGGCTACACCTTC. It encodes CASSLERDKNYGYTF.

The V and J genes are TRBV19 and TRBJ2-2; D not resolved. Trimming removed 3 bases from V and 7 bases from J, with 6 bases in between. CDR3 length: 12 amino acids. Germline-derived CDR1 and CDR2 are LNHDA and SQIVND (reference sequence). CDR3 sequence: CASSMINGELFF. CDR3 bases: TGTGCCAGTAGTATGATTAACGGGGAGCTGTTTTTT.

The CDR3 DNA sequence: TGTGCCAGCAGTCTCGGACGGGACCAAGAGACCCAGTACTTC. Its protein is CASSLGRDQETQYF. The chain combines TRBV2 with TRBJ2-5; D gene unclear. This CDR3 is 14 amino acids long. V lost 5 bases and J 0 bases, leaving 10 bases between the germline ends. Germline CDR1 is SNHLY and CDR2 is FYNNEI. Full variable domain (rest looked up from reference TRBV2 and TRBJ2-5): EPEVTQTPSHQVTQMGQEVILRCVPISNHLYFYWYRQILGQKVEFLVSFYNNEISEKSEIFDDQFSVERPDGSNFTLKIRSTKLEDSAMYFCASSLGRDQETQYFGPGTRLLVL.

CDR3 sequence: CASSLAGNYEQYF. CDR3 nucleotides: TGTGCCAGCAGTTTGGCGGGAAACTACGAGCAGTACTTC. The V and J genes are TRBV27 and TRBJ2-7; D might be TRBD2 (6 bases). V was clipped by 3 bases and J by 3 bases, with 9 bases between them. The germline gives CDR1 MNHEY, CDR2 SMNVEV (reference sequence). The CDR3 loop spans 13 amino acids.

This chain connects TRBV9 to TRBJ2-5, with D perhaps matching TRBD2 (7 bases). The CDR3 has 16 residues. The germline V gene encodes CDR1 SGDLS and CDR2 YYNGEE. V dropped 0 bases and J dropped 1 base, with 13 bases sitting between them. The CDR3, as DNA: TGTGCCAGCAGCGTAGCTGGGGGGGGGCTCCAAGAGACCCAGTACTTC. Translated: CASSVAGGGLQETQYF. Supplemented by reference TRBV9 and TRBJ2-5, the full variable domain reads DSGVTQTPKHLITATGQRVTLRCSPRSGDLSVYWYQQSLDQGLQFLIQYYNGEERAKGNILERFSAQQFPDLHSELNLSSLELGDSALYFCASSVAGGGLQETQYFGPGTRLLVL.

The V and J genes are TRBV6-5 and TRBJ2-4; D is tentatively TRBD1 or TRBD2 (6 bases each). CDR1 and CDR2 (germline): MNHEY, SVGAGI. V was trimmed by 6 bases and J by 2 bases, leaving 14 bases between them. This CDR3 has 15 amino acids. CDR3 DNA: TGTGCCAGCAGCCGGGGGCCAGGAACCAAAAACATTCAGTACTTC. It is translated as CASSRGPGTKNIQYF.

The rearrangement links TRBV28 to TRBJ1-5; D gene unclear. This CDR3 spans 13 amino acids. Between the trimmed V and J ends, which lost 6 bases and 0 bases, there was a span of 6 bases. Germline CDR1 reads MDHEN; CDR2 reads SYDVKM. The CDR3 here is CASRGSSNQPQHF. CDR3 coding DNA: TGTGCCAGCAGGGGGAGTAGCAATCAGCCCCAGCATTTT.

This clone was detected only once. The chain recombines TRBV14 with TRBJ1-5; D is perhaps TRBD1 (5 bases). The CDR3 is 13 residues long. V was pared by 1 base and J by 7 bases, with 8 bases between. Germline loops: CDR1 SGHDN, CDR2 FVKESK. CDR3 bases: TGTGCCAGCAGCCAAGCAGAGGGGCAGCCCCAGCATTTT. Translating gives CASSQAEGQPQHF.

This chain's CDR3 is CASSSGQGGTEAFF. CDR3 DNA sequence: TGTGCCAGCAGCTCTGGACAGGGAGGAACTGAAGCTTTCTTT. The chain recombines TRBV11-2 with TRBJ1-1, with 8 bases lining up with TRBD1. Germline V CDR1 and CDR2: SGHAT, FQNNGV. The CDR3 spans 14 residues. V trimming: 4 bases; J trimming: 5 bases; junction bases outside the gene matches: 6.

The rearrangement joins TRBV19 to TRBJ1-1, with a tentative D call TRBD1 (5 bases). Germline V gene lookup returns CDR1 LNHDA and CDR2 SQIVND (reference sequence). The CDR3 contains 14 residues. The V end was cut by 7 bases, the J end by 10 bases, with 22 bases between. The CDR3 loop is CASTPGHPQFRAFF. The CDR3 DNA reads as TGTGCCAGTACCCCCGGACACCCACAATTTAGAGCTTTCTTT. The variable domain in full, with the rest retrieved from reference TRBV19 and TRBJ1-1, is DGGITQSPKYLFRKEGQNVTLSCEQNLNHDAMYWYRQDPGQGLRLIYYSQIVNDFQKGDIAEGYSVSREKKESFPLTVTSAQKNPTAFYLCASTPGHPQFRAFFGQGTRLTVV.

This chain connects TRBV18 to TRBJ2-3, with D unresolved. Germline CDR1 is KGHSH and CDR2 is LQKENI. The CDR3 has 12 amino acids. Trimming cost V 6 bases and J 6 bases, with 10 bases left between them. The CDR3 here is CASSPPGDTQYF. CDR3 DNA sequence: TGTGCCAGCTCTCCTCCCGGGGATACGCAGTATTTT.

V usage is TRBV27 and J usage is TRBJ2-7; TRBD2 is a possible D gene (7 bases). The CDR3 runs to 13 residues. V lost 7 bases, J lost 10 bases, and 20 bases lay in between. The germline gives CDR1 MNHEY, CDR2 SMNVEV (reference sequence). CDR3 loop: CASTQRGGADQYF. The CDR3 nucleotides read TGTGCCAGCACTCAAAGGGGGGGCGCTGACCAGTACTTC.

For the CDR3, the DNA is TGCGCCAGCAGCCAAGAAGCGACAGTTAGTGGCTACACCTTC. Translating gives CASSQEATVSGYTF. This sequence joins TRBV4-1 and TRBJ1-2; possible D gene TRBD1, 5 bases. Deletions cut 0 bases from V and 7 bases from J, with 12 bases between. The length of the CDR3 is 14 residues. CDR1 MGHRA and CDR2 YSYEKL come from the germline V gene.